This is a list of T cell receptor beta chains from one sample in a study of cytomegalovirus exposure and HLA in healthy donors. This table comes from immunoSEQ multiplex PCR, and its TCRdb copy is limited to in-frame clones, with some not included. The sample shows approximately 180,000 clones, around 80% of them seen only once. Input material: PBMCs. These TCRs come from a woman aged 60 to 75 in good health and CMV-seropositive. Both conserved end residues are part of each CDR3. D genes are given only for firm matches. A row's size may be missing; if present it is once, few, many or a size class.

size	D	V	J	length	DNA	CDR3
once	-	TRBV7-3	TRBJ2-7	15	TGTGCCAGCAGCTTAAGACGGGGACTTTCCTACGAGCAGTACTTC	CASSLRRGLSYEQYF
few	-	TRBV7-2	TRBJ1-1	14	TGTGCCAGCAGCTTCCTCGGGTTGAACACTGAAGCTTTCTTT	CASSFLGLNTEAFF
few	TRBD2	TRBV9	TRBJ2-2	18	TGTGCCAGCAGCGTGACTAGCGGGGGGAGCGCGAACACCGGGGAGCTGTTTTTT	CASSVTSGGSANTGELFF
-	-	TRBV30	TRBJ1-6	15	TGTGCCTGGAGCATCTGGGCAGGGGCCAACTCACCCCTCCACTTT	CAWSIWAGANSPLHF
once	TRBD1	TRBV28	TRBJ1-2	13	TGTGCCAGCAGTTTCGACAGGGGGCCTGGCTACACCTTC	CASSFDRGPGYTF
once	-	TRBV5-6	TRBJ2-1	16	TGTGCCAGCAGCTTGGTTAGGCGGGCCTTATACAATGAGCAGTTCTTC	CASSLVRRALYNEQFF
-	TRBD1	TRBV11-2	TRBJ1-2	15	TGTGCCAGCAGCAACACCGGGACAGGGGGCATGGGCTACACCTTC	CASSNTGTGGMGYTF
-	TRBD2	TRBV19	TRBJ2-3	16	TGTGCCAGTAGTATAGATACTAGCGGAAGGACAGATACGCAGTATTTT	CASSIDTSGRTDTQYF
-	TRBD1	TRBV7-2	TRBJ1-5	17	TGTGCCAGCAGCTCAGGACAGGGTCGATGGAGCAATCAGCCCCAGCATTTT	CASSSGQGRWSNQPQHF
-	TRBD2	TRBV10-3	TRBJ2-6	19	TGTGCCATCAGTGTGGGACTAGCGGGAGGTGCGGGAGGGGCCAACGTCCTGACTTTC	CAISVGLAGGAGGANVLTF
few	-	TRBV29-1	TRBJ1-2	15	TGCAGCGTTGAACCCGACTGGGGCGCGATCTCTGGCTACACCTTC	CSVEPDWGAISGYTF
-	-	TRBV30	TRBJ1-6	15	TGTGCCTCCAGAAATTCGACAGACCTCAGGTCACCCCTCCACTTT	CASRNSTDLRSPLHF
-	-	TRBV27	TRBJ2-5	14	TGTGCCAGCAGTTTATTCTCAGGGCAAGAGACCCAGTACTTC	CASSLFSGQETQYF
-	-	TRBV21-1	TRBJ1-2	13	TGTGCCAGCAGCATGTATGAGGATAATGGCTACACCTTC	CASSMYEDNGYTF
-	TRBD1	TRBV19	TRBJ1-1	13	TGTGCCAGTAGCGACAGGGGCAACACTGAAGCTTTCTTT	CASSDRGNTEAFF
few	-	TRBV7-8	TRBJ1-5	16	TGTGCCAGCAGCCGAAATCAGGTGACCAGCAATCAGCCCCAGCATTTT	CASSRNQVTSNQPQHF
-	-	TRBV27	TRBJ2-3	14	TGTGCCAGCAGTTTATCGGCTAGCACAGATACGCAGTATTTT	CASSLSASTDTQYF
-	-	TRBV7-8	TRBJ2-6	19	TGTGCCAGCAGCTTAACGGTGGGCAGAGCAGGCACTGGGGCCAACGTCCTGACTTTC	CASSLTVGRAGTGANVLTF
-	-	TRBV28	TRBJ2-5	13	TGTGCCAGCAGTTTGGGGGGGCGGGAGACCCAGTACTTC	CASSLGGRETQYF
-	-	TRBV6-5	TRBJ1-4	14	TGTGCCAGCAGTTACCGCCAGGGCGGTGAAAAACTGTTTTTT	CASSYRQGGEKLFF
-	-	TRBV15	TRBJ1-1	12	TGTGCCACCACCTCGAGCGCCTATGAAGCTTTCTTT	CATTSSAYEAFF
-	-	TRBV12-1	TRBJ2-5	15	TGTGCCAGCAGACGAGTAGCCCATCCCGGGGAGACCCAGTACTTC	CASRRVAHPGETQYF
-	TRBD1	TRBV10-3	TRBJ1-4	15	TGTGCCATCAGTGAGTCGGGACAGGGCAAGGAAAAACTGTTTTTT	CAISESGQGKEKLFF
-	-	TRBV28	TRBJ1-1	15	TGTGCCAGCAGTTTAGGGGCAGGGGATTACACTGAAGCTTTCTTT	CASSLGAGDYTEAFF
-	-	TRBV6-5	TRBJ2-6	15	TGTGCCAGCAGTTACCAGGGATCAGGGGCCAACGGCCTGACTTTC	CASSYQGSGANGLTF
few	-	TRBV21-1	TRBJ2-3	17	TGTGCCAGCAGCAAAATCTCCCAGCGGGAGGGCCCAGATACGCAGTATTTT	CASSKISQREGPDTQYF
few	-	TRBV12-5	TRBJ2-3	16	TGTGCTAGTGGTTTGAGCCTGGGGGCCGGCACAGATACGCAGTATTTT	CASGLSLGAGTDTQYF
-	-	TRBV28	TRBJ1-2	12	TGTGCCGTTAACATCCCTGACTATGGCTACACCTTC	CAVNIPDYGYTF
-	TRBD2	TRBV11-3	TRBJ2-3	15	TGTGCCAGCAGCCACGGGACTAGGTTCTCAGATACGCAGTATTTT	CASSHGTRFSDTQYF
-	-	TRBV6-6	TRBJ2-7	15	TGTGCCAGCAGATCCCTAGCGCAGAGCTCCTACGAGCAGTACTTC	CASRSLAQSSYEQYF
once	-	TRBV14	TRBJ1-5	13	TGTGCCAGCAGCCGGGGGGGGAATCAGCCCCAGCATTTT	CASSRGGNQPQHF
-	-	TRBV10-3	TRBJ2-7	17	TGTGCCATCAGTGAGTCGAGACCCGCTAGTAACACCTACGAGCAGTACTTC	CAISESRPASNTYEQYF
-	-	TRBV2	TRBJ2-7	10	TGTGCCAGCAGGGGGGCCGAGCAGTACTTC	CASRGAEQYF
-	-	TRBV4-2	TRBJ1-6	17	TGTGCCAGCAGCCAGGAGGGGGGGAGCTCCTATAATTCACCCCTCCACTTT	CASSQEGGSSYNSPLHF
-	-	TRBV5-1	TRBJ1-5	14	TGCGCCAGCAGCCCCGGCGGGTTGAATCAGCCCCAGCATTTT	CASSPGGLNQPQHF
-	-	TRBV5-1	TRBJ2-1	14	TGCGCCAGCAGACAAGATGGCAGGTACAATGAGCAGTTCTTC	CASRQDGRYNEQFF
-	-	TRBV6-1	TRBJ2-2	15	TGTGCCAGCAGTGAAATAGGGGCGGCCACCGGGGAGCTGTTTTTT	CASSEIGAATGELFF
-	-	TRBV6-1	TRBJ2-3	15	TGTGCCAGCAGTGAAATGAGGAAGAACGGAGATACGCAGTATTTT	CASSEMRKNGDTQYF
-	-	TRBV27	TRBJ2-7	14	TGTGCCAGCAGTTTAGAACGGGGGTCCTACGAGCAGTACTTC	CASSLERGSYEQYF
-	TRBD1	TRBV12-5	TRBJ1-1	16	TGTGCTAGTGGCACGACTCCCCCAGGGGGCGGAACTGAAGCTTTCTTT	CASGTTPPGGGTEAFF
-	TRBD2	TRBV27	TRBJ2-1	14	TGTGCCAGCAGTTTGCTAGCGGGGGGCAATGAGCAGTTCTTC	CASSLLAGGNEQFF
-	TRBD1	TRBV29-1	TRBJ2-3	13	TGCAGCGTCGACAACAGGGGATTAGGAGGGCAGTATTTT	CSVDNRGLGGQYF
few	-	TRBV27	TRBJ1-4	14	TGTGCCAGCACACGAGGGACGGGGGGCGAAAAACTGTTTTTT	CASTRGTGGEKLFF
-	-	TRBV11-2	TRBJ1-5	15	TGTGCCAGCAGCCCCGTGGGAGGGGGCAATCAGCCCCAGCATTTT	CASSPVGGGNQPQHF
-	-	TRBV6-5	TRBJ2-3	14	TGTGCCAGCAGTCCACTCAAACTCACAGATACGCAGTATTTT	CASSPLKLTDTQYF
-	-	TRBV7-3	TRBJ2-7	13	TGTGCCAGCAGCCCCCATCAGGGGCAAGAGCAGTACTTC	CASSPHQGQEQYF
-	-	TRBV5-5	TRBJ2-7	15	TGTGCCAGCAGCTTGCGGACAACACCCCCCTACGAGCAGTACTTC	CASSLRTTPPYEQYF
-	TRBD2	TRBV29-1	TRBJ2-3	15	TGCAGCGTTGAAGGTACGGGAGGGCGGCCAGATACGCAGTATTTT	CSVEGTGGRPDTQYF
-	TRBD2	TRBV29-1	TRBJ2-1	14	TGCAGCGTTCGACTAGCGGGAGGCCTCAATGAGCAGTTCTTC	CSVRLAGGLNEQFF
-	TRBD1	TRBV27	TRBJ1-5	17	TGTGCCAGCAGCCAATACTCCGGGACAGGGGGCGGACAGCCCCAGCATTTT	CASSQYSGTGGGQPQHF
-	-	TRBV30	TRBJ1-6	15	TGTGCCTGGAGGCGAACGAGAGGGCGGAATTCACCCCTCCACTTT	CAWRRTRGRNSPLHF